The clone carrying this T cell receptor (beta chain) has just a few counts. Its antigen is unknown. V shed 5 bases, J shed 4 bases, and the junction held 10 bases outside the gene matches. This CDR3 contains 15 residues. Germline lookup yields CDR1 MDHEN and CDR2 SYDVKM. This sample was included in a study of T cells after posttransplantation cyclophosphamide. Overall study findings and caveats: Later post-transplant blood repertoires were often dominated by donor CD8+ memory clones. TRB overlap between skin or GI tissue T cells and blood was limited. TRB clonality was highly associated with recipient CMV seropositivity and reactivation.

TCRdb keeps only in-frame clones here, not all; method: immunoSEQ multiplex PCR. The repertoire shows about 5,700 clones, none seen only once; the top ten take about 25%. Busulfan-fludarabine conditioning, marrow transplant, and cyclophosphamide on days +3 and +4 were administered. The clonotype originates from a male patient aged 55 to 70 who received an allogeneic stem cell transplant from a related donor, was CMV-positive, and had no GVHD. Some T cells may be the graft donor's. The V call is TRBV28, the J call TRBJ2-7; the match to TRBD1 covers 8 bases. Specimen: PBMCs, collected after allogeneic stem cell transplant with posttransplant cyclophosphamide. The CDR3 sequence: CASSNPGTGPYEQYF. The CDR3 bases are TGTGCCAGCAGTAACCCCGGGACAGGCCCTTACGAGCAGTACTTC.